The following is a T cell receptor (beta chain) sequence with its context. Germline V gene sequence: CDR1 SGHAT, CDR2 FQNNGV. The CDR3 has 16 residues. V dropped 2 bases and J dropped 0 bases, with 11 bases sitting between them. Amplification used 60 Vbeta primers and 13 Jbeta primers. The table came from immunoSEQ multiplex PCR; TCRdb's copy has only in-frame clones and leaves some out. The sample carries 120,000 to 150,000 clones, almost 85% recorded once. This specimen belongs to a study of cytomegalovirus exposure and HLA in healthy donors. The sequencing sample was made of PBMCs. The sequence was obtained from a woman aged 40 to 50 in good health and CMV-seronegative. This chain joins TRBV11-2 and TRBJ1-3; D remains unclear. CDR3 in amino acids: CASSLPRVNSGNTIYF. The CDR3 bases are TGTGCCAGCAGCTTACCGAGGGTTAACTCTGGAAACACCATATATTTT.